The clone carrying this TCR beta chain was picked up many times. Its antigen is not identified. The V end was cut by 5 bases, the J end by 4 bases, with 9 bases between. This CDR3 comprises 13 residues. The germline gives CDR1 SGHVS, CDR2 FNYEAQ. The data stem from a study of T cells after yellow fever vaccination. Study-level findings and limits: Abundant clonotypes from the bulk population could contaminate FACS-sorted repertoires. Although most clonotypes did not, a small share appeared in both CD4 and CD8 compartments.

Template-switching 5'RACE yielded the TCR cDNA; a universal primer site and UMIs were added in the process. One entry per CDR3 protein results from TCRdb running MiXCR on the 5' RACE reads. The data contain tens of thousands of distinct CDR3 sequences, about 6% of them seen just once; the ten biggest clones take up roughly 35%. Material: CD8+ T cells sorted from PBMCs, obtained around 45 days after the first yellow fever vaccination. The sequence was collected from a man between 18 and 29 years old who received the YFV17D yellow fever vaccine. The rearrangement links TRBV7-6 to TRBJ1-5; D uncertain. The CDR3 sequence is CASSEDRNQPQHF. As DNA, the CDR3 is TGTGCCAGCAGCGAGGACCGTAATCAGCCCCAGCATTTT.